One sample yielded the 9 T cell receptor beta chains listed below, sequenced in a study of shared clonotypes between healthy human individuals. TCRdb's table, derived via immunoSEQ multiplex PCR, lists solely in-frame clones and lacks some. Altogether roughly 1 million clones are present, under 80% being singletons, with the ten largest covering roughly 1.5%. Sequencing input: memory CD4+ T cells sorted from blood. Regarding subset: CD45RA-negative fraction. These receptor sequences come from a man between 18 and 29 years old in good health.

The V and J genes are TRBV5-8 and TRBJ1-1; D is undetermined. Germline V gives CDR1 SGHTS, CDR2 YDEGEE. The CDR3 is 11 amino acids. V gave up 2 bases and J gave up 8 bases, with 7 bases separating them. In DNA, the CDR3 is TGTGCCAGCAGCTTTAAGTTCGAAGCTTTCTTT. This encodes CASSFKFEAFF. Complete variable domain (other parts from reference TRBV5-8 and TRBJ1-1): EAGVTQSPTHLIKTRGQQATLRCSPISGHTSVYWYQQALGLGLQFLLWYDEGEERNRGNFPPRFSGRQFPNYSSELNVNALELEDSALYLCASSFKFEAFFGQGTRLTVV.

As for this clone: This likely reflects a read error, since a far larger clone is one base away. The identical CDR3 is also encoded by other nucleotide sequences in the sample. This chain uses TRBV5-1 with TRBJ2-5, with 8 bases fitting TRBD2. With V trimmed by 1 base and J by 2 bases, 1 base remained unmatched. Germline V gives CDR1 SGHRS, CDR2 YFSETQ. This CDR3 has 14 amino acids. The CDR3 is CASSLSGGQETQYF. Here the CDR3 DNA reads TGCGCCAGCAGCTTGTCGGGGGGGCAAGAGACCCAGTACTTC.

This clone was detected only a few times. This chain connects TRBV10-1 to TRBJ2-2; unclear D gene. The CDR3 loop spans 13 amino acids. The germline gives CDR1 WNHNN, CDR2 SYGVQD (reference sequence). Trimming removed 4 bases at V and 4 bases at J, with 7 bases between. This CDR3 reads CASSAWVTGELFF. Written as DNA, the CDR3 is TGCGCCAGCAGTGCATGGGTCACCGGGGAGCTGTTTTTT.

The chain has TRBV10-3 and TRBJ1-4; no reliable D call. CDR3 size: 14 residues. Germline V gene sequence: CDR1 ENHRY, CDR2 SYGVKD. Trimming took off 6 bases at V and 8 bases at J, with 16 bases between the two ends. In DNA, the CDR3 is TGTGCCATCAGAGCAGAGAGGCAAGAAGAAAAACTGTTTTTT. Translation: CAIRAERQEEKLFF.

The chain carries TRBV7-2 and TRBJ2-7; perhaps D is TRBD1 or TRBD2 (5 bases each). CDR3 size: 14 residues. Trimming shortened V by 2 bases and J by 2 bases, and 10 bases separated the two germline ends. The germline gives CDR1 SGHTA, CDR2 FQGNSA. CDR3 protein: CASSLMGETYEQYF. Written as DNA, the CDR3 is TGTGCCAGCAGCTTAATGGGGGAGACCTACGAGCAGTACTTC.

This sequence joins TRBV30 and TRBJ1-2; possible D gene TRBD1, 6 bases. The CDR3 length is 14 residues. V was clipped by 5 bases and J by 8 bases, with 21 bases between them. The V gene's germline CDR1 is GTSNPN and CDR2 SVGIG (reference sequence). CDR3 sequence: CAWDNRSGARGYTF. CDR3 DNA sequence: TGTGCCTGGGACAATAGATCAGGGGCGAGGGGCTACACCTTC.

The rearrangement joins TRBV7-2 to TRBJ2-3, with TRBD2 matching over 8 bases. The CDR3 sequence is 15 residues long. J lost 4 bases, V lost 1 base, and 4 bases had no gene match. CDR1 is SGHTA, CDR2 FQGNSA, per germline. CDR3 amino acids: CASSLEGLDADTQYF. CDR3 nucleotide sequence: TGTGCCAGCAGCTTAGAGGGACTAGATGCAGATACGCAGTATTTT.

This clone has more than one count but fewer than ten. This chain uses TRBV10-3 with TRBJ1-6, with D possibly being TRBD1 (6 bases). Germline V lookup: CDR1 ENHRY, CDR2 SYGVKD. Trimming pared 6 bases from V and 4 bases from J, leaving 10 bases between. This CDR3 has 14 amino acids. The CDR3: CAIRRQEYNSPLHF. DNA of the CDR3: TGTGCCATCAGGAGACAGGAGTATAATTCACCCCTCCACTTT.

The chain is built from TRBV11-2 and TRBJ2-7, with 7 bases identical to TRBD1. CDR3 length: 14 amino acids. J gave up 6 bases and V 5 bases, and 10 bases lay outside the gene matches. Germline loops: CDR1 SGHAT, CDR2 FQNNGV. The CDR3 DNA reads TGTGCCAGCAGCCCTAGACAGGGTATCAGCGAGCAGTACTTC. Protein: CASSPRQGISEQYF.